The next 13 T cell receptor beta chains were all read from a single sample in a study of T cells in Graves' hyperthyroidism and ophthalmopathy. RNA transcripts provided the source from which TCR beta CDR3 regions were amplified. Carried out on the TCR CDR3, a first-round RT-PCR used the HTBI primer set. TCRdb itself ran the multiplex PCR reads through MiXCR, one entry per CDR3 protein. The table shows 300,000 to 400,000 distinct CDR3 sequences, with roughly 15% occurring only once. The specimen was blood. The receptor set was obtained from a woman aged 30 to 39 with Graves' ophthalmopathy.

At least ten counts were recorded for this clonotype. J is TRBJ1-6 and V is TRBV29-1, with D unclear. The CDR3 contains 14 residues. CDR1 and CDR2 (germline): SQVTM, ANQGSEA. V was trimmed by 4 bases and J by 10 bases, leaving 17 bases between them. The CDR3 region is CSVGGDTFRSPLHF. The CDR3 coding sequence is TGCAGCGTTGGAGGCGATACCTTTCGATCACCCCTCCACTTT. Full variable domain (missing parts from reference TRBV29-1 and TRBJ1-6): SAVISQKPSRDICQRGTSLTIQCQVDSQVTMMFWYRQQPGQSLTLIATANQGSEATYESGFVIDKFPISRPNLTFSTLTVSNMSPEDSSIYLCSVGGDTFRSPLHFGNGTRLTVT.

The J gene is TRBJ2-1, the V gene TRBV11-2, with 15 nucleotides matching TRBD2. From germline, CDR1 is SGHAT and CDR2 FQNNGV. The CDR3 runs to 15 residues. V shed 5 bases, J shed 14 bases, and the junction held 10 bases outside the gene matches. The CDR3 nucleotides read TGTGCCAGCAGCCCAACCGGACTAGCGGGGGGGCCTGAGTTCTTC. It yields the protein CASSPTGLAGGPEFF.

This clonotype has ten or more counts. CDR3 bases: TGTGCCAGCAGTGTTGTGACGGGAACCTACGAGCAGTACTTC. Its translation is CASSVVTGTYEQYF. The chain joins TRBV6-1 to TRBJ2-7; D is possibly TRBD2 (5 bases). Trimming stripped 4 bases from V and 2 bases from J, with 12 bases between. From germline, CDR1 is MNHNS and CDR2 SASEGT. This CDR3 is 14 amino acids long.

The chain couples TRBV6-2 or TRBV6-3 to TRBJ2-7, with 8 nucleotides matching TRBD2. J lost 7 bases, V lost 5 bases, and 10 bases had no gene match. The CDR3 sequence is 14 residues long. Germline assignment: CDR1 MNHEY and CDR2 SVGEGT. The CDR3 sequence: CASSREAGGKEQYF. The CDR3 DNA sequence: TGTGCCAGCAGTCGCGAGGCGGGGGGTAAGGAGCAGTACTTC.

This clonotype was seen at least ten times. The chain employs TRBV20-1 and TRBJ1-1; 7 positions match TRBD1. Germline V gene sequence: CDR1 DFQATT, CDR2 SNEGSKA (reference sequence). The CDR3 extends over 13 amino acids. The trim removed 5 bases at V and 4 bases at J, leaving 7 bases unmatched. CDR3 sequence: CSALQGMSTEAFF. The DNA for the CDR3 is TGCAGTGCTCTACAGGGGATGAGCACTGAAGCTTTCTTT.

This clonotype was recorded at least ten times. The V call is TRBV20-1, the J call TRBJ2-1, with 7 nucleotides matching TRBD1. This CDR3 has 15 residues. J gave up 3 bases and V 0 bases, and 5 bases lay outside the gene matches. CDR1 is DFQATT and CDR2 is SNEGSKA in the germline V gene (reference sequence). The CDR3: CSARDPGQRYNEQFF. Written as DNA, the CDR3 is TGCAGTGCTAGAGACCCGGGACAGCGCTACAATGAGCAGTTCTTC.

The sample holds a few counts of this clonotype. This chain links TRBV7-3 with TRBJ1-1, with D possibly TRBD1 on 6 matching bases. V was clipped by 0 bases and J by 2 bases, with 10 bases between them. CDR3 size: 15 residues. CDR1 SGHTA and CDR2 FQGTGA come from the germline V gene. CDR3: CASSLTGHENTEAFF. The CDR3 region has the DNA TGTGCCAGCAGCTTAACGGGACACGAAAACACTGAAGCTTTCTTT. The full variable domain, in which reference TRBV7-3 and TRBJ1-1 provide the parts outside the CDR3, is GAGVSQTPSNKVTEKGKYVELRCDPISGHTALYWYRQSLGQGPEFLIYFQGTGAADDSGLPNDRFFAVRPEGSVSTLKIQRTERGDSAVYLCASSLTGHENTEAFFGQGTRLTVV.

The V call is TRBV19, the J call TRBJ1-5; D uncertain. V lost 3 bases, J lost 4 bases, and 13 bases lay in between. The CDR3 covers 15 residues. Germline V CDR1 and CDR2: LNHDA, SQIVND (reference sequence). CDR3 loop: CASSILVLTNQPQHF. For the CDR3, the DNA is TGTGCCAGTAGTATTTTAGTACTTACAAATCAGCCCCAGCATTTT.

There are many counts of this clonotype. This sequence joins TRBV7-2 and TRBJ2-1; 7 bases are shared with TRBD1. The trim removed 5 bases at V and 8 bases at J, leaving 15 bases unmatched. CDR1 and CDR2 (germline): SGHTA, FQGNSA. This CDR3 has 16 residues. This CDR3 reads CASSREPDRSNYEQFF. The CDR3, as DNA: TGTGCCAGCAGCCGAGAGCCGGACAGGTCTAACTATGAGCAGTTCTTC. The entire variable domain, with the rest obtained from reference TRBV7-2 and TRBJ2-1, is as follows: GAGVSQSPSNKVTEKGKDVELRCDPISGHTALYWYRQSLGQGLEFLIYFQGNSAPDKSGLPSDRFSAERTGGSVSTLTIQRTQQEDSAVYLCASSREPDRSNYEQFFGPGTRLTVL.

This clonotype was counted ten times or more. The chain has TRBV28 and TRBJ2-3, with 10 positions matching TRBD1. Germline V gives CDR1 MDHEN, CDR2 SYDVKM. This CDR3 has 15 residues. The V gene end was trimmed by 5 bases and the J gene end by 5 bases; junction bases not matched to a gene: 7. The CDR3 coding sequence is TGTGCCAGCAGTAGGGGGGACAGGGGCGGAGATACGCAGTATTTT. Translated, it gives CASSRGDRGGDTQYF.

This clonotype was recorded many times. V and J are TRBV11-3 and TRBJ2-2, with D possibly TRBD2 on 5 matching bases. This CDR3 has 15 residues. Germline V lookup: CDR1 SGHNT, CDR2 YENEEA. The V end lost 4 bases, the J end lost 4 bases, and 13 bases lay between the germline ends. CDR3 DNA sequence: TGTGCCAGCAGCTCGACCGGGAAAACCACCGGGGAGCTGTTTTTT. Translated, it gives CASSSTGKTTGELFF.

This clonotype was seen many times. The chain is built from TRBV11-3 and TRBJ2-7; D might be TRBD1 (5 bases). The CDR3 is 14 residues long. Trimming stripped 0 bases from V and 6 bases from J, with 12 bases between. The germline V gene has CDR1 SGHNT and CDR2 YENEEA. The CDR3 sequence is CASSLEQVQPEQYF. The CDR3 DNA is TGTGCCAGCAGCTTAGAACAGGTTCAGCCCGAGCAGTACTTC. Complete variable domain (other parts from reference TRBV11-3 and TRBJ2-7): EAGVVQSPRYKIIEKKQPVAFWCNPISGHNTLYWYLQNLGQGPELLIRYENEEAVDDSQLPKDRFSAERLKGVDSTLKIQPAELGDSAVYLCASSLEQVQPEQYFGPGTRLTVT.

This chain uses TRBV30 with TRBJ1-5; no definite D call. The CDR3 sequence is 13 residues long. The germline V and J ends were trimmed by 0 bases and 5 bases, with 8 bases remaining between them. Germline CDR1 is GTSNPN and CDR2 is SVGIG (reference sequence). The CDR3 DNA sequence: TGTGCCTGGAGTGTAGGGTCCCATCAGCCCCAGCATTTT. Translating gives CAWSVGSHQPQHF.